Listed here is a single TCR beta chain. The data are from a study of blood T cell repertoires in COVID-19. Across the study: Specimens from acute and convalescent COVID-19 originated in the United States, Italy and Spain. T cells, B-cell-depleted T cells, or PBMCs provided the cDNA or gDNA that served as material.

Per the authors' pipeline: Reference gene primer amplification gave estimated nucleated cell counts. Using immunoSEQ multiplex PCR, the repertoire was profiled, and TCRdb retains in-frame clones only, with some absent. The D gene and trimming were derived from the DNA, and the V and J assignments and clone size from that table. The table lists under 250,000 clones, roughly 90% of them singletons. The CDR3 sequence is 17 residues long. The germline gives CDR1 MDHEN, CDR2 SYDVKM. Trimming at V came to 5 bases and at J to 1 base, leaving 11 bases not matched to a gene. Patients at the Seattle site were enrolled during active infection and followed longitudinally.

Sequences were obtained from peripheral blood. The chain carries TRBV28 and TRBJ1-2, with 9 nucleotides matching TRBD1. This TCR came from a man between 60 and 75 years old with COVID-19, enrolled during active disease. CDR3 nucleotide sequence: TGTGCCAGCAGTGGGTCCGGGACAGGGACCTTTAACTATGGCTACACCTTC. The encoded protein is CASSGSGTGTFNYGYTF.